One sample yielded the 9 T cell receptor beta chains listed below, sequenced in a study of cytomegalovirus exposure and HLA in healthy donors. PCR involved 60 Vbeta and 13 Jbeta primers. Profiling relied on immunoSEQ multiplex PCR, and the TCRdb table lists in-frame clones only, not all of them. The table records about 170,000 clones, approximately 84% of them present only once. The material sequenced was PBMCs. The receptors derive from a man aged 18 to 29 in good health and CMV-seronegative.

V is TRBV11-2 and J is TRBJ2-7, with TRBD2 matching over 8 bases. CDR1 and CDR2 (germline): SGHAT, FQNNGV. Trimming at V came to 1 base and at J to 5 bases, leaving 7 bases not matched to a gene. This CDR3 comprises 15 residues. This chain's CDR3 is CASSLGTGGLHEQYF. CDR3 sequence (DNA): TGTGCCAGCAGCTTAGGGACGGGAGGGCTCCACGAGCAGTACTTC.

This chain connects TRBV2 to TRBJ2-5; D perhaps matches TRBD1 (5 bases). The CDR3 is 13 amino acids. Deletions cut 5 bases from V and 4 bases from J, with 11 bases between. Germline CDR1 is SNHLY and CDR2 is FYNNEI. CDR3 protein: CASSPRVRETQYF. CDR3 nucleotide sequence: TGTGCCAGCAGTCCCAGGGTTAGAGAGACCCAGTACTTC.

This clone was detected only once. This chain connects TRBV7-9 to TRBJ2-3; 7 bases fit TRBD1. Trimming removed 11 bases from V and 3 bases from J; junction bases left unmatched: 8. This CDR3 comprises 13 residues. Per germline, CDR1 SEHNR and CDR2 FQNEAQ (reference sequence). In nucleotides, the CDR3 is TGTGCCGGACAGGAATCCGCGACAGATACGCAGTATTTT. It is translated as CAGQESATDTQYF.

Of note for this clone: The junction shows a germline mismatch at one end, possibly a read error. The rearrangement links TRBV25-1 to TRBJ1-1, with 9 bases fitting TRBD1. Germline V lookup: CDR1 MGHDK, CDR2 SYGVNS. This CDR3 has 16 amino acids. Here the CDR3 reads CAGSPGQGRTNTEAFF. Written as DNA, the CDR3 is TGTGCCGGCAGCCCGGGACAGGGACGGACGAACACTGAAGCTTTCTTT.

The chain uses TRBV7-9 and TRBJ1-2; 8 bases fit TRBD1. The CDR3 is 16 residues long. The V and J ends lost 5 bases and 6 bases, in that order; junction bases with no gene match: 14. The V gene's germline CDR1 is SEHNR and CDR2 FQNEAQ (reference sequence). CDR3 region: CASSDRDRILSDGYTF. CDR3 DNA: TGTGCCAGCAGCGATCGGGACAGGATATTATCGGATGGCTACACCTTC.

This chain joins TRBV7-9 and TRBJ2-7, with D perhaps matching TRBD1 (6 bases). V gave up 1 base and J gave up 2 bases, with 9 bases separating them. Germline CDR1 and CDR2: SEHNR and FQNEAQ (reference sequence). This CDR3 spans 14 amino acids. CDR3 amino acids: CASSLGRQAYEQYF. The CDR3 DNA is TGTGCCAGCAGCTTAGGGCGACAGGCCTACGAGCAGTACTTC.

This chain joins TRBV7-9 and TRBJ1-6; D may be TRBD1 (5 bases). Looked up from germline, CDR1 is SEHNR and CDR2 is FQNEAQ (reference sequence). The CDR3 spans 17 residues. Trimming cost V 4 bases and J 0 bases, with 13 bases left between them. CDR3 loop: CASSSPDRSSYNSPLHF. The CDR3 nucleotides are TGTGCCAGCAGCTCTCCCGACAGAAGCTCCTATAATTCACCCCTCCACTTT. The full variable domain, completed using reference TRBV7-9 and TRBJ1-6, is DTGVSQNPRHKITKRGQNVTFRCDPISEHNRLYWYRQTLGQGPEFLTYFQNEAQLEKSRLLSDRFSAERPKGSFSTLEIQRTEQGDSAMYLCASSSPDRSSYNSPLHFGNGTRLTVT.

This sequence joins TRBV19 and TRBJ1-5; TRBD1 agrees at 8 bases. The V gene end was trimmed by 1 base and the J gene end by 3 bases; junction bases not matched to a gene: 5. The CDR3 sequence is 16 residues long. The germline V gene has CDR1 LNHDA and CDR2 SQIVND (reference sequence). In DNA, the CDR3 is TGTGCCAGTAGTATAGGTGACAGGGGTCACAATCAGCCCCAGCATTTT. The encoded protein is CASSIGDRGHNQPQHF.

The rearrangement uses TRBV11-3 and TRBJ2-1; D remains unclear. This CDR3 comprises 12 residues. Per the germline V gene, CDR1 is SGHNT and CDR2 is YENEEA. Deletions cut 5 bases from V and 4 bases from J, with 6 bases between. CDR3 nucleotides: TGTGCCAGCAGCCCAACATACAATGAGCAGTTCTTC. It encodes CASSPTYNEQFF. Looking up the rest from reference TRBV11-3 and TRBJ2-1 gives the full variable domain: EAGVVQSPRYKIIEKKQPVAFWCNPISGHNTLYWYLQNLGQGPELLIRYENEEAVDDSQLPKDRFSAERLKGVDSTLKIQPAELGDSAVYLCASSPTYNEQFFGPGTRLTVL.